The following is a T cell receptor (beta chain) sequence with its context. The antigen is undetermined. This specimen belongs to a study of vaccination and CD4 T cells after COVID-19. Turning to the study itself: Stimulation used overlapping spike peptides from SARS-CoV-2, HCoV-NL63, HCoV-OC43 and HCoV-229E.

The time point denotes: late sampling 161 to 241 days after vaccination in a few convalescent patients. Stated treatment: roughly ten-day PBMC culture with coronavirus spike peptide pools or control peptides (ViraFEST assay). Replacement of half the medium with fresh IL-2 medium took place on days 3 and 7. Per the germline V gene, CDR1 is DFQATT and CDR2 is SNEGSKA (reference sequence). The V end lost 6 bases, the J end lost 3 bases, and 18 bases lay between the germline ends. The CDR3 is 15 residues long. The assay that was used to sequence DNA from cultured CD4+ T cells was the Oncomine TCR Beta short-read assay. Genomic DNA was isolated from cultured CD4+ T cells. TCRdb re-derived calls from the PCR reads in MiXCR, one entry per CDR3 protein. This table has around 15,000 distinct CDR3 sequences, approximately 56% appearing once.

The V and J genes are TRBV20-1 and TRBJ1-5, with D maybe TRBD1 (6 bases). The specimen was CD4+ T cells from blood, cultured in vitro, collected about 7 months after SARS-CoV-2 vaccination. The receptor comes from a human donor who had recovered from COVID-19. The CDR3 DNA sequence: TGCAGTGCGCTTCGGGACAAAGACGTCAATCAGCCCCAGCATTTT. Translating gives CSALRDKDVNQPQHF.